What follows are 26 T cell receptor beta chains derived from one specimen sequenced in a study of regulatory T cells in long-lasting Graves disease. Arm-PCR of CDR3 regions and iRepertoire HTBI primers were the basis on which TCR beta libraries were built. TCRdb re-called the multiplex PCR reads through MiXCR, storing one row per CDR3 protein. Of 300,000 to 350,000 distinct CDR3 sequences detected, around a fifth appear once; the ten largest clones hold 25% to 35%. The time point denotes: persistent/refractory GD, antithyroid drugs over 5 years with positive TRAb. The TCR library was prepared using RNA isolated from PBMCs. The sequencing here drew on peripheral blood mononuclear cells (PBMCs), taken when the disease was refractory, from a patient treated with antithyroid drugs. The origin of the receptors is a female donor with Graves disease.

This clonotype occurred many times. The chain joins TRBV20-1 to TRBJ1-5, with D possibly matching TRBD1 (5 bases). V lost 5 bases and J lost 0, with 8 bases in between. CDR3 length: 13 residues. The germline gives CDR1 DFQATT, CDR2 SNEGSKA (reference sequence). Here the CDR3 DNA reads TGCAGTGCTCTCAGGGTTAGCAATCAGCCCCAGCATTTT. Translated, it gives CSALRVSNQPQHF.

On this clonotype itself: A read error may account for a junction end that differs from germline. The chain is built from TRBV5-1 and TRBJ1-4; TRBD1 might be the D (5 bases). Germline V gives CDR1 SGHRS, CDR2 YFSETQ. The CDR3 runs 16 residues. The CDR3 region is CASSSGQGATNEKPFF. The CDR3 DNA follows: TGCGCCAGCAGCTCCGGGCAGGGCGCAACTAATGAAAAACCGTTTTTT.

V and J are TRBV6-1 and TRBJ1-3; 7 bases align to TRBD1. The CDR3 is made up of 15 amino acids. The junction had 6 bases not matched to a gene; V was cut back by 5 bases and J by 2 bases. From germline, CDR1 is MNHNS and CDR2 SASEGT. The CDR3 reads CASSRGGLTGNTIYF. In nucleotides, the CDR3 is TGTGCCAGCAGTCGAGGGGGCCTCACTGGAAACACCATATATTTT.

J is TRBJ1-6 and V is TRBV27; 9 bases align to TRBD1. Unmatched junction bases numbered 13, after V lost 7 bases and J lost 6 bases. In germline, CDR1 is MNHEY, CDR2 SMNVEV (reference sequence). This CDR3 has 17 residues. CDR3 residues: CASTLGQGGTLNSPLHF. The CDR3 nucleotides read TGTGCCAGCACCTTGGGACAGGGAGGGACCCTTAATTCACCCCTCCACTTT.

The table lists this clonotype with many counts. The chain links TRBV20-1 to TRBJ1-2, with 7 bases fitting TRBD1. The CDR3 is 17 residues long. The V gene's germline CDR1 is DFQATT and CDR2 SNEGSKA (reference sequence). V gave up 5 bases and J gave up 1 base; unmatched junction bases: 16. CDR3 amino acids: CSARQEGTAPFNYGYTF. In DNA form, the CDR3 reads TGCAGTGCTCGGCAAGAGGGGACAGCCCCTTTTAACTATGGCTACACCTTC.

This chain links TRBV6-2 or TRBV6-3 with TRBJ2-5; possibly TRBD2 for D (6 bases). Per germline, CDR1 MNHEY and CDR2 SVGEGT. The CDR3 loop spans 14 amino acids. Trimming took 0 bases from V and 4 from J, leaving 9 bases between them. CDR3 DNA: TGTGCCAGCAGTTACTCCCAGGGAGGAGAGACCCAGTACTTC. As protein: CASSYSQGGETQYF.

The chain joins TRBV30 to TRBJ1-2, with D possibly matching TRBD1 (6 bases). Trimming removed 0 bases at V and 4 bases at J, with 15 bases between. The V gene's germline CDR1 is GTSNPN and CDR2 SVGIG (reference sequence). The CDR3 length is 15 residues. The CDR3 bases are TGTGCCTGGAGTGTACGTCACAGGGTACCCTATGGCTACACCTTC. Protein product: CAWSVRHRVPYGYTF. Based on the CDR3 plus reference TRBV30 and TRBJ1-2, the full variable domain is SQTIHQWPATLVQPVGSPLSLECTVEGTSNPNLYWYRQAAGRGLQLLFYSVGIGQISSEVPQNLSASRPQDRQFILSSKKLLLSDSGFYLCAWSVRHRVPYGYTFGSGTRLTVV.

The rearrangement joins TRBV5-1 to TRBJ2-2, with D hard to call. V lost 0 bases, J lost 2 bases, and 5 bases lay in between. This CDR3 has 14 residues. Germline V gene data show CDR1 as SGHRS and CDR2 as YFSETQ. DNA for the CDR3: TGCGCCAGCAGCTTGGTACACAACACCGGGGAGCTGTTTTTT. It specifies CASSLVHNTGELFF.

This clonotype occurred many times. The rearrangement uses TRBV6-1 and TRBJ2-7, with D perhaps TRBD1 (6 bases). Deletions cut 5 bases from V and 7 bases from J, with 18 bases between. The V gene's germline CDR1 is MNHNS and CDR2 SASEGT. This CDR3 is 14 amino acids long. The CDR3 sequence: CASSITSRGGEQYF. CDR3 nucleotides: TGTGCCAGCAGTATTACGTCCAGGGGTGGAGAGCAGTACTTC.

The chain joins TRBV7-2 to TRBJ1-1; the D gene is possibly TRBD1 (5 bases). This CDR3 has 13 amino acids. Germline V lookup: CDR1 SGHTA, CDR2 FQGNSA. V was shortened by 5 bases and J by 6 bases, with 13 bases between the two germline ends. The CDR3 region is CASSPTPGAEAFF. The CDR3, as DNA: TGTGCCAGCAGCCCAACCCCGGGGGCTGAAGCTTTCTTT.

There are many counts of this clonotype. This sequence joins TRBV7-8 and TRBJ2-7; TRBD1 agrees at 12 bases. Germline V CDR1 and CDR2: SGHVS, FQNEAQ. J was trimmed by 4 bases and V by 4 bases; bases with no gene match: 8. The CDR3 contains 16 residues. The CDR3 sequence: CASSSDGTGGHYEQYF. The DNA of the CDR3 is TGTGCCAGCAGCTCCGACGGGACAGGGGGCCATTACGAGCAGTACTTC. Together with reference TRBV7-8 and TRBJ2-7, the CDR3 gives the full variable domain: GAGVSQSPRYKVAKRGQDVALRCDPISGHVSLFWYQQALGQGPEFLTYFQNEAQLDKSGLPSDRFFAERPEGSVSTLKIQRTQQEDSAVYLCASSSDGTGGHYEQYFGPGTRLTVT.

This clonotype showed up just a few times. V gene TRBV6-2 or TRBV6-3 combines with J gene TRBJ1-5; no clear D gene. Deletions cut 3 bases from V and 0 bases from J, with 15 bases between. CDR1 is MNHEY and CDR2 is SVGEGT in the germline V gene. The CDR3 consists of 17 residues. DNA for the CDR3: TGTGCCAGCAGTTATCCGATTGAGGGTATTAGCAATCAGCCCCAGCATTTT. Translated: CASSYPIEGISNQPQHF.

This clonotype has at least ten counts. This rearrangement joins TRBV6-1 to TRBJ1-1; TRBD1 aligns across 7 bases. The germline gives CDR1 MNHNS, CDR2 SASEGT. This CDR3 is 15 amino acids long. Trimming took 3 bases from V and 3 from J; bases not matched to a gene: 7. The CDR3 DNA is TGTGCCAGCAGTGAGCTACAGGGGATTTACACTGAAGCTTTCTTT. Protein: CASSELQGIYTEAFF.

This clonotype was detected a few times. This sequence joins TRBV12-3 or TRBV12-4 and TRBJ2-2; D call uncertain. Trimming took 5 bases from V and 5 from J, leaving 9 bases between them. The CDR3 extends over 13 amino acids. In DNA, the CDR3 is TGTGCCAGCAGTGAGCTGGGGACCGGGGAGCTGTTTTTT. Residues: CASSELGTGELFF.

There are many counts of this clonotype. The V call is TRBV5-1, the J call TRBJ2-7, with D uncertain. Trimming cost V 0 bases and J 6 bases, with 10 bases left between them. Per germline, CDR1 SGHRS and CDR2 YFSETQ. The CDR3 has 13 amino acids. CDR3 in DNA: TGCGCCAGCAGCTTGGAGTTGGGAAGCGAGCAGTACTTC. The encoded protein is CASSLELGSEQYF.

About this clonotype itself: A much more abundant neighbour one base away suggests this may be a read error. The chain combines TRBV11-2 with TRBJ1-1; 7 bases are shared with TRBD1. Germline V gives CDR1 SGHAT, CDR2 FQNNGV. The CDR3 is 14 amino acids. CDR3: CVSSFGPGGLVAFF. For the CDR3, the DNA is TGTGTCAGCAGCTTTGGCCCAGGGGGTCTCGTGGCTTTCTTT.

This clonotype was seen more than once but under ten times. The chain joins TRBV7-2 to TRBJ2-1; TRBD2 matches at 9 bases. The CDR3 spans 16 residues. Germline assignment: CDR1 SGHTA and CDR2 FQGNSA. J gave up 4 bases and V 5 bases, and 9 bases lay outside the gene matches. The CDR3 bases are TGTGCCAGCAGCCCGACTACTAGCGGGCCTTACAATGAGCAGTTCTTC. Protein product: CASSPTTSGPYNEQFF.

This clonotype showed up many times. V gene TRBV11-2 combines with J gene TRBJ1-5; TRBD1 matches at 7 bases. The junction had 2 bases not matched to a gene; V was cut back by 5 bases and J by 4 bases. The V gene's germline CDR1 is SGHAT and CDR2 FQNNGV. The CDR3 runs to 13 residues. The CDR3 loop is CASSMTGNQPQHF. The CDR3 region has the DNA TGTGCCAGCAGCATGACAGGGAATCAGCCCCAGCATTTT.

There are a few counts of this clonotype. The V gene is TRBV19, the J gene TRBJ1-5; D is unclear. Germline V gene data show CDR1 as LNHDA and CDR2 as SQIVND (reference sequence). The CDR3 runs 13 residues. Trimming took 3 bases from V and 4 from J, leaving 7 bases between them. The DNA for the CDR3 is TGTGCCAGTAGTATTCCCGGAAATCAGCCCCAGCATTTT. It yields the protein CASSIPGNQPQHF.

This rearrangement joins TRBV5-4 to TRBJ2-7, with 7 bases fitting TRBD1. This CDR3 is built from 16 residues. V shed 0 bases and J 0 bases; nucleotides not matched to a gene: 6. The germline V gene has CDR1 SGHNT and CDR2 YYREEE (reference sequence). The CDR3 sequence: CASSLGGGDYSYEQYF. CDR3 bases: TGTGCCAGCAGCTTGGGAGGGGGCGATTACTCCTACGAGCAGTACTTC. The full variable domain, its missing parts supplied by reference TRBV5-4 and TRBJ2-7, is ETGVTQSPTHLIKTRGQQVTLRCSSQSGHNTVSWYQQALGQGPQFIFQYYREEENGRGNFPPRFSGLQFPNYSSELNVNALELDDSALYLCASSLGGGDYSYEQYFGPGTRLTVT.

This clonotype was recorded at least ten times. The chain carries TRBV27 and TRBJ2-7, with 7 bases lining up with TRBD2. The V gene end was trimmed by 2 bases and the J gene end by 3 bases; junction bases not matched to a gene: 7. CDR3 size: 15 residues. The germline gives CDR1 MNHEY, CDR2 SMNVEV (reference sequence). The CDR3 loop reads CASSLREGTGYEQYF. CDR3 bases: TGTGCCAGCAGTTTAAGGGAGGGGACGGGCTACGAGCAGTACTTC.

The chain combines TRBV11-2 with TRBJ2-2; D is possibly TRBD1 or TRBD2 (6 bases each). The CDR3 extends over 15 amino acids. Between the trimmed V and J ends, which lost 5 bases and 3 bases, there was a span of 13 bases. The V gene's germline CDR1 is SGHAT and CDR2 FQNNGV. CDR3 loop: CASSPLRGDTGELFF. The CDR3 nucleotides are TGTGCCAGCAGCCCCCTGAGGGGGGACACCGGGGAGCTGTTTTTT. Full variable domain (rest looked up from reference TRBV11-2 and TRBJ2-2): EAGVAQSPRYKIIEKRQSVAFWCNPISGHATLYWYQQILGQGPKLLIQFQNNGVVDDSQLPKDRFSAERLKGVDSTLKIQPAKLEDSAVYLCASSPLRGDTGELFFGEGSRLTVL.

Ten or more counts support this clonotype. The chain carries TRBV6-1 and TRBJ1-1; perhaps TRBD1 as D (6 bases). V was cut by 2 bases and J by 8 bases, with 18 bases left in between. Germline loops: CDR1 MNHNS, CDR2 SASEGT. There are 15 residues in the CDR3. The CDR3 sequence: CASSEWFEWGQEAFF. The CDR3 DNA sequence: TGTGCCAGCAGTGAATGGTTTGAATGGGGGCAGGAAGCTTTCTTT.

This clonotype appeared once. The CDR3 DNA follows: TGCAGTGCTATGGGGGGGAATCAACAAGAGACCCAGTACTTC. It is translated as CSAMGGNQQETQYF. This rearrangement joins TRBV20-1 to TRBJ2-5; TRBD2 agrees at 7 bases. This CDR3 region has 14 residues. Germline CDR1 is DFQATT and CDR2 is SNEGSKA (reference sequence). Germline trimming cut 4 bases from V and 2 bases from J; bases unmatched to any gene: 7.

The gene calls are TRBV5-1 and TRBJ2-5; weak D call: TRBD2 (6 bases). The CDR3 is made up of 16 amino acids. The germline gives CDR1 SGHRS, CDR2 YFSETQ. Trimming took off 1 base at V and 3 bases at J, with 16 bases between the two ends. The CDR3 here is CASSLPTRGAEETQYF. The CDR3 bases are TGCGCCAGCAGCTTGCCGACTAGGGGCGCGGAAGAGACCCAGTACTTC. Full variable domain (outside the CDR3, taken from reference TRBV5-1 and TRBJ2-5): KAGVTQTPRYLIKTRGQQVTLSCSPISGHRSVSWYQQTPGQGLQFLFEYFSETQRNKGNFPGRFSGRQFSNSRSEMNVSTLELGDSALYLCASSLPTRGAEETQYFGPGTRLLVL.

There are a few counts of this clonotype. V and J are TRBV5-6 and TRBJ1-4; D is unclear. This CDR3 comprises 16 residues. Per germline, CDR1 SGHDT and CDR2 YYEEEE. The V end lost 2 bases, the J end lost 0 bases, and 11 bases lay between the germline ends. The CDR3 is CASSLGQLTTNEKLFF. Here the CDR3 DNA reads TGTGCCAGCAGCTTAGGCCAGCTAACAACTAATGAAAAACTGTTTTTT.